These T cell receptor beta chains were read from a single sample in a study of immune evolution from preneoplasia to lung adenocarcinoma. This table comes from immunoSEQ multiplex PCR, and its TCRdb copy is limited to in-frame clones, with some not included. The sample carries under 45,000 clones, approximately 79% recorded once. Sequencing input: FFPE invasive lung adenocarcinoma tissue. The receptors originated from a person aged 55-75 years with lung adenocarcinoma. Each CDR3 is given with its conserved first and last residue. D genes are given only for firm matches. Rows may omit the clone size; those that give it use once, few, many or a size class.

V gene: TRBV18
J gene: TRBJ1-2
clone size: NA
D gene: NA
CDR3 DNA: TGTGCCAGCTCACCCGGGGGCCGCTACACCTTC
CDR3 protein: CASSPGGRYTF

V gene: TRBV5-4
J gene: TRBJ2-7
clone size: NA
D gene: NA
CDR3 DNA: TGTGCCAGCAGTAAAGACAGGCGGTACGAGCAGTACTTC
CDR3 protein: CASSKDRRYEQYF

V gene: TRBV4-1
J gene: TRBJ2-2
clone size: NA
D gene: NA
CDR3 DNA: TGCGCCAGCAGCCAAGTTCTAAACCGGAACACCGGGGAGCTGTTTTTT
CDR3 protein: CASSQVLNRNTGELFF

V gene: TRBV10-3
J gene: TRBJ2-5
clone size: few
D gene: NA
CDR3 DNA: TGTGCCATCAGTGAGGGTTCAATGAGGGGGGTACAAGAGACCCAGTACTTC
CDR3 protein: CAISEGSMRGVQETQYF

V gene: TRBV27
J gene: TRBJ1-1
clone size: NA
D gene: NA
CDR3 DNA: TGTGCCAGCAGTCCCGTTATGGGAACTGAAGCTTTCTTT
CDR3 protein: CASSPVMGTEAFF

V gene: TRBV5-6
J gene: TRBJ2-2
clone size: once
D gene: TRBD2
CDR3 DNA: TGTGCCAGCATCTTTGGGGCGGGAGGGAACACCGGGGAGCTGTTTTTT
CDR3 protein: CASIFGAGGNTGELFF

V gene: TRBV7-2
J gene: TRBJ2-2
clone size: NA
D gene: NA
CDR3 DNA: TGTGCCAGCAGCCCCTGGCGCAACACCGGGGAGCTGTTTTTT
CDR3 protein: CASSPWRNTGELFF

V gene: TRBV5-1
J gene: TRBJ2-3
clone size: NA
D gene: TRBD2
CDR3 DNA: TGCGCCAGCAGCTTGGGACTAGCGGGAGTTGGCACAGATACGCAGTATTTT
CDR3 protein: CASSLGLAGVGTDTQYF

V gene: TRBV29-1
J gene: TRBJ2-2
clone size: NA
D gene: NA
CDR3 DNA: TGCAGCGTTGGGGGGGACGGGGAGCTGTTTTTT
CDR3 protein: CSVGGDGELFF

V gene: TRBV9
J gene: TRBJ2-1
clone size: NA
D gene: TRBD2
CDR3 DNA: TGTGCCAGCAGCTCCCCGACTAGCGGGTTTTCTAATGAGCAGTTCTTC
CDR3 protein: CASSSPTSGFSNEQFF

V gene: TRBV11-2
J gene: TRBJ1-3
clone size: NA
D gene: TRBD1
CDR3 DNA: TGTGCCAGCAGCCCTGGGACAGGTTATCTTTCTTATTTT
CDR3 protein: CASSPGTGYLSYF

V gene: TRBV7-2
J gene: TRBJ2-3
clone size: medium-sized
D gene: NA
CDR3 DNA: TGTGCCAGCAGCTATTCACCGGCCGAGTCGGATACGCAGTATTTT
CDR3 protein: CASSYSPAESDTQYF

V gene: TRBV28
J gene: TRBJ2-7
clone size: NA
D gene: NA
CDR3 DNA: TGTGCCAGCCTGGACCCCAGCTCCTACGAGCAGTACTTC
CDR3 protein: CASLDPSSYEQYF

V gene: TRBV19
J gene: TRBJ2-7
clone size: NA
D gene: TRBD1
CDR3 DNA: TGTGCCAGTAGTGACGACAGGGTTCGGCAGTACTTC
CDR3 protein: CASSDDRVRQYF

V gene: TRBV12-5
J gene: TRBJ1-2
clone size: NA
D gene: NA
CDR3 DNA: TGTGCTAGTGGTTTGACTGGGGGGCAGGGAGGCGGCTACACCTTC
CDR3 protein: CASGLTGGQGGGYTF

V gene: TRBV4-1
J gene: TRBJ1-5
clone size: NA
D gene: NA
CDR3 DNA: TGCGCCAGCAGCCTCCGGACCGCAGATCAGCCCCAGCATTTT
CDR3 protein: CASSLRTADQPQHF

V gene: TRBV12-5
J gene: TRBJ2-7
clone size: NA
D gene: NA
CDR3 DNA: TGTGCTAGTGGTTTGGCCGACGGTTCCTACGAGCAGTACTTC
CDR3 protein: CASGLADGSYEQYF

V gene: TRBV5-1
J gene: TRBJ2-5
clone size: NA
D gene: NA
CDR3 DNA: TGCGCCAGCAGCGGGCAAGCGGGTGAGGAGACCCAGTACTTC
CDR3 protein: CASSGQAGEETQYF

V gene: TRBV28
J gene: TRBJ1-2
clone size: medium-sized
D gene: NA
CDR3 DNA: TGTGCCAGCAGTCCCGATCTTAAGTTTGGCTACACCTTC
CDR3 protein: CASSPDLKFGYTF

V gene: TRBV6-1
J gene: TRBJ1-5
clone size: few
D gene: TRBD1
CDR3 DNA: TGTGCCAGCAGTTTCGGGACAGACAATCAGCCCCAGCATTTT
CDR3 protein: CASSFGTDNQPQHF

V gene: TRBV28
J gene: TRBJ2-1
clone size: NA
D gene: NA
CDR3 DNA: TGTGCCAGCAGTTTTGACAGTTCCGCTTACAATGAGCAGTTCTTC
CDR3 protein: CASSFDSSAYNEQFF

V gene: TRBV14
J gene: TRBJ2-1
clone size: NA
D gene: NA
CDR3 DNA: TGTGCCAGCAGCCAAGATCATGGTGGGGTGGGGTTCTTC
CDR3 protein: CASSQDHGGVGFF

V gene: TRBV7-9
J gene: TRBJ2-7
clone size: NA
D gene: NA
CDR3 DNA: TGTGCCAGCAGCCCGACTAGCTCCTACGAGCAGTACTTC
CDR3 protein: CASSPTSSYEQYF

V gene: TRBV30
J gene: TRBJ1-2
clone size: few
D gene: NA
CDR3 DNA: TGTGCCTGGAGTAAAGCTAACTATGGCTACACCTTC
CDR3 protein: CAWSKANYGYTF

V gene: TRBV6-4
J gene: TRBJ2-2
clone size: NA
D gene: TRBD1
CDR3 DNA: TGTGCCAGCAGTGACTCGGGACAGGGGGACACCGGGGAGCTGTTTTTT
CDR3 protein: CASSDSGQGDTGELFF

V gene: TRBV7-9
J gene: TRBJ2-3
clone size: NA
D gene: TRBD2
CDR3 DNA: TGTGCCAGCAGGGGACTAGAAACAGATACGCAGTATTTT
CDR3 protein: CASRGLETDTQYF

V gene: TRBV7-2
J gene: TRBJ2-3
clone size: NA
D gene: NA
CDR3 DNA: TGTGCCAGCATGGACTGGAATATGCAGTATTTT
CDR3 protein: CASMDWNMQYF

V gene: TRBV5-1
J gene: TRBJ2-3
clone size: NA
D gene: TRBD2
CDR3 DNA: TGCGCCAGCAGCTCTCTGCTAGCGGGAGTGGCAGATACGCAGTATTTT
CDR3 protein: CASSSLLAGVADTQYF

V gene: TRBV7-9
J gene: TRBJ2-7
clone size: few
D gene: NA
CDR3 DNA: TGTGCCAGCAGCTTACCCAACGGGGAGCAGTACTTC
CDR3 protein: CASSLPNGEQYF

V gene: TRBV30
J gene: TRBJ2-1
clone size: NA
D gene: TRBD2
CDR3 DNA: TGTGCCTGTGGACTAGCGGGGAAGTTCTACAATGAGCAGTTCTTC
CDR3 protein: CACGLAGKFYNEQFF

V gene: TRBV7-2
J gene: TRBJ2-7
clone size: once
D gene: TRBD1
CDR3 DNA: TGTGCCAGCAGCTTACGGACAGGGGCTGGCGGGAGATACTACGAGCAGTACTTC
CDR3 protein: CASSLRTGAGGRYYEQYF

V gene: TRBV5-4
J gene: TRBJ2-1
clone size: NA
D gene: NA
CDR3 DNA: TGTGCCAGCAGCTCCGGGATGATGGGAGGTGAGCAGTTCTTC
CDR3 protein: CASSSGMMGGEQFF

V gene: TRBV7-9
J gene: TRBJ1-1
clone size: NA
D gene: NA
CDR3 DNA: TGTGCCAGCAGCTCAGGACAGCTAGAAGGGACTGAAGCTTTCTTT
CDR3 protein: CASSSGQLEGTEAFF

V gene: TRBV6-1
J gene: TRBJ1-5
clone size: NA
D gene: TRBD1
CDR3 DNA: TGTGCCAGCAGTGAATGGACAGGGTCAGGCAATCAGCCCCAGCATTTT
CDR3 protein: CASSEWTGSGNQPQHF

V gene: TRBV7-9
J gene: TRBJ2-2
clone size: NA
D gene: TRBD2
CDR3 DNA: TGTGCCAGCGGTCAGACTAGCGGGGTATTTAACACCGGGGAGCTGTTTTTT
CDR3 protein: CASGQTSGVFNTGELFF

V gene: TRBV7-2
J gene: TRBJ2-3
clone size: NA
D gene: NA
CDR3 DNA: TGTGCCAGCTGTGTACGTCTAGCAGATACGCAGTATTTT
CDR3 protein: CASCVRLADTQYF

V gene: TRBV10-1
J gene: TRBJ2-3
clone size: NA
D gene: TRBD1
CDR3 DNA: TGCGCCAGCAGAAGACAGGGGGAAGATACGCAGTATTTT
CDR3 protein: CASRRQGEDTQYF

V gene: TRBV2
J gene: TRBJ2-1
clone size: NA
D gene: NA
CDR3 DNA: TGTGCCAGCAGTGAAGCTTGGGCCAGTTCTCGGTTCTTC
CDR3 protein: CASSEAWASSRFF

V gene: TRBV28
J gene: TRBJ2-7
clone size: NA
D gene: NA
CDR3 DNA: TGTGCCAGCAGTTTTTCCCCGGGAGTCTACGAGCAGTACTTC
CDR3 protein: CASSFSPGVYEQYF

V gene: TRBV5-1
J gene: TRBJ2-1
clone size: NA
D gene: NA
CDR3 DNA: TGCGCCAGCACCCCGACGGGACTCGAAAATGAGCAGTTCTTC
CDR3 protein: CASTPTGLENEQFF

V gene: TRBV7-2
J gene: TRBJ1-5
clone size: NA
D gene: NA
CDR3 DNA: TGTGCCAGCAGCTTTCTGGGAGGATTCAATCAGCCCCAGCATTTT
CDR3 protein: CASSFLGGFNQPQHF

V gene: TRBV2
J gene: TRBJ1-2
clone size: NA
D gene: NA
CDR3 DNA: TGTGCCAGCAGTGAAGATAGCCAATACACCTTC
CDR3 protein: CASSEDSQYTF

V gene: TRBV2
J gene: TRBJ2-2
clone size: NA
D gene: TRBD2
CDR3 DNA: TGTGCCAGCAGTAAAACTAGCGGGGACACCGGGGAGCTGTTTTTT
CDR3 protein: CASSKTSGDTGELFF

V gene: TRBV18
J gene: TRBJ1-5
clone size: NA
D gene: NA
CDR3 DNA: TGTGCCAGCTCCTACTACCGGGATGAGCAGCCCCAGCATTTT
CDR3 protein: CASSYYRDEQPQHF

V gene: TRBV18
J gene: TRBJ2-2
clone size: NA
D gene: NA
CDR3 DNA: TGTGCCAGCTCACCTAACCCGCTCGCGAACACCGGGGAGCTGTTTTTT
CDR3 protein: CASSPNPLANTGELFF

V gene: TRBV9
J gene: TRBJ2-5
clone size: once
D gene: TRBD2
CDR3 DNA: TGTGCCAGCAGCACTGGGTTGGGGACTACCAGACAAGAGACCCAGTACTTC
CDR3 protein: CASSTGLGTTRQETQYF

V gene: TRBV6-1
J gene: TRBJ2-7
clone size: few
D gene: NA
CDR3 DNA: TGTGCCAGCAGCCCCGGGGGCCTCTACGAGCAGTACTTC
CDR3 protein: CASSPGGLYEQYF

V gene: TRBV25-1
J gene: TRBJ2-7
clone size: NA
D gene: TRBD1
CDR3 DNA: TGTGCCAGCAACCTCGTCCCAGGGGGCGAGCAGTACTTC
CDR3 protein: CASNLVPGGEQYF

V gene: TRBV28
J gene: TRBJ1-5
clone size: NA
D gene: NA
CDR3 DNA: TGTGCCAGCAGTTCCCCTGCGGGGGGGAATCAGCCCCAGCATTTT
CDR3 protein: CASSSPAGGNQPQHF